This TCR beta chain was identified during a study of cytomegalovirus exposure and HLA in healthy donors. PCR amplification relied on 60 Vbeta primers (plus 13 Jbeta primers). The repertoire was sequenced with immunoSEQ multiplex PCR; TCRdb's copy has only in-frame clones and lacks some. The table has about 160,000 clones, around 86% seen once. Findings of the study overall: The likely origin of a cluster of highly shared sequence variants was a sequencing artifact. A few chains tied to CMV proved CMV antigen-specific in vitro. In a later analysis, donors in an Asian-associated ancestry cluster reportedly had fewer N-insertions in productive TCRs than the cohort mean. Among immune exposure information, only CMV serostatus was available.

As regards this clone: Its specificity is not known.

The specimen sequenced was PBMCs. The TCR comes from a girl aged 2 to 9 in good health and CMV-seropositive.

CDR3 nucleotides: TGTGCCAGCAGTGCTGCACAGGGAAACACCATATATTTT. It is translated as CASSAAQGNTIYF. The gene calls are TRBV25-1 and TRBJ1-3; D is unclear. Germline assignment: CDR1 MGHDK and CDR2 SYGVNS. The CDR3 runs to 13 residues. Trimming left V 4 bases short and J 4 bases short, with 8 bases between.